Listed here are 19 T cell receptor beta chains from one sample, sequenced in a study of shared clonotypes between healthy human individuals. Some clones are missing from TCRdb's copy, which holds only in-frame ones; the method was immunoSEQ multiplex PCR. The sample lists about 520,000 clones, around 85% occurring once. The sample comprised PBMCs. These receptors were obtained from a woman aged 40-49 years in good health. Some clones in this sample may be carry-over from other donors' samples.

The chain carries TRBV21-1 and TRBJ1-5. TRBV21-1 is marked as a pseudogene. The CDR3 extends over 16 amino acids. This CDR3 reads CASSKRRGRPNQPQHF. CDR3 nucleotide sequence: TGTGCCAGCAGCAAAAGGAGGGGCAGACCCAATCAGCCCCAGCATTTT.

The chain has TRBV5-8 and TRBJ1-3; D uncertain. CDR3 length: 14 amino acids. Trimming shortened V by 5 bases and J by 0 bases, and 9 bases separated the two germline ends. Germline CDR1 and CDR2: SGHTS and YDEGEE. The CDR3 nucleotides read TGTGCCAGCAGGCTGGACTTCTCTGGAAACACCATATATTTT. It is translated as CASRLDFSGNTIYF.

About this clone: This likely reflects a read error, since a far larger clone is one base away. The chain uses TRBV19 and TRBJ1-1; D gene unclear. The CDR3 length is 14 residues. V lost 1 base, J lost 1 base, and 7 bases lay in between. Germline loops: CDR1 LNHDA, CDR2 SQIVND (reference sequence). Written as DNA, the CDR3 is TGTGCCAGTAGTATAGTGGCAGCGAACACTGAAGCTTTCTTT. Protein sequence: CASSIVAANTEAFF.

The CDR3 protein is CASSLAGEMREQYF. CDR3 coding DNA: TGTGCCAGCAGCTTAGCGGGAGAAATGAGGGAGCAGTACTTC. This chain links TRBV7-2 with TRBJ2-7; perhaps TRBD2 as D (5 bases). The CDR3 runs 14 residues. The ends were cut back, 0 bases at V and 7 bases at J, with 13 bases in the middle. CDR1 is SGHTA, CDR2 FQGNSA, per germline.

To note about this clone: Since a far larger clone is one base different, this is likely a read error. Written as DNA, the CDR3 is TGTGCCGCCGGGGCAAATAGCAATCAGCACCAGCATTTT. It specifies CAAGANSNQHQHF. The chain combines TRBV2 with TRBJ1-5, with D tentatively TRBD1 (5 bases). This CDR3 region has 13 residues. Germline CDR1 is SNHLY and CDR2 is FYNNEI.

Points on this clone: A read error is likely here: a far larger clone is one base away. Other DNA variants within this sample encode the same CDR3. V usage is TRBV5-1 and J usage is TRBJ2-7; TRBD2 is a possible D gene (6 bases). Germline V gene data show CDR1 as SGHRS and CDR2 as YFSETQ. Trimming removed 3 bases from V and 6 bases from J, with 19 bases in between. The CDR3 runs to 15 residues. As DNA, the CDR3 is TGCGCCAGCAGCTCCTCGACTAGTGGGCCCGGCGAGCAGTACTTC. Protein: CASSSSTSGPGEQYF.

To note about this clone: Since a far larger clone is one base different, this is likely a read error. Other DNA sequences of this sample code for an identical CDR3. The chain employs TRBV4-1 and TRBJ1-1; D gene unclear. The CDR3 length is 14 residues. Per the germline V gene, CDR1 is MGHRA and CDR2 is YSYEKL. CDR3 amino acids: CASSSGLLNTEAFF. The CDR3 DNA is TGCGCCAGCAGCTCCGGGTTGCTGAACACTGAAGCCTTCTTT.

This sequence joins TRBV29-1 and TRBJ2-3; TRBD1 or TRBD2 may be the D gene (7 bases each). The CDR3 length is 13 residues. V lost 3 bases and J lost 8, with 15 bases in between. Germline V gives CDR1 SQVTM, CDR2 ANQGSEA. For the CDR3, the DNA is TGCAGCGTTGAGGGCAGGGGGGGTGGTACGCAGTATTTT. Translated: CSVEGRGGGTQYF.

CDR3 DNA sequence: TGCGCCAGCAGGTCGACTAGCACCTACGAGCAGTACTTC. Translated, it gives CASRSTSTYEQYF. The genes are TRBV10-2 and TRBJ2-7, with 7 bases aligning to TRBD2. The CDR3 sequence is 13 residues long. In germline, CDR1 is WSHSY, CDR2 SAAADI. The junction had 4 bases not matched to a gene; V was cut back by 6 bases and J by 2 bases.

V is TRBV6-6 and J is TRBJ2-3; D perhaps matches TRBD2 (5 bases). V was pared by 2 bases and J by 0 bases, with 12 bases between. Per the germline V gene, CDR1 is MNHNY and CDR2 is SVGAGI (reference sequence). The CDR3 is made up of 16 amino acids. CDR3 protein: CASSYVGELSTDTQYF. In DNA form, the CDR3 reads TGTGCCAGCAGTTACGTCGGGGAGCTGAGCACAGATACGCAGTATTTT.

The chain joins TRBV30 to TRBJ1-2, with TRBD1 matching over 8 bases. V was clipped by 2 bases and J by 5 bases; unmatched bases: 10. The CDR3 is made up of 15 amino acids. Germline CDR1 and CDR2: GTSNPN and SVGIG (reference sequence). The CDR3: CAWSIGTGGGYGYTF. The CDR3 DNA follows: TGTGCCTGGAGTATAGGGACAGGAGGGGGTTATGGCTACACCTTC.

This chain links TRBV6-5 with TRBJ1-1; possible D gene TRBD1, 6 bases. V was shortened by 5 bases and J by 0 bases, with 13 bases between the two germline ends. This CDR3 region has 15 residues. Germline loops: CDR1 MNHEY, CDR2 SVGAGI. In DNA, the CDR3 is TGTGCCAGCAGTAGGGGGGGGTCAATGAACACTGAAGCTTTCTTT. Translation gives CASSRGGSMNTEAFF.

This clone came up a few times. V and J are TRBV11-2 and TRBJ1-1; D might be TRBD1 (5 bases). V gave up 3 bases and J gave up 8 bases, with 13 bases separating them. The CDR3 is made up of 13 amino acids. From germline, CDR1 is SGHAT and CDR2 FQNNGV. The CDR3 nucleotides read TGTGCCAGCAGCTTTTCGGGGCAGACAGAAGCTTTCTTT. It is translated as CASSFSGQTEAFF. The full variable domain, with the rest looked up from reference TRBV11-2 and TRBJ1-1, is EAGVAQSPRYKIIEKRQSVAFWCNPISGHATLYWYQQILGQGPKLLIQFQNNGVVDDSQLPKDRFSAERLKGVDSTLKIQPAKLEDSAVYLCASSFSGQTEAFFGQGTRLTVV.

This chain connects TRBV30 to TRBJ2-7; 8 nucleotides align to TRBD1. Trimming cost V 5 bases and J 1 base; bases outside gene matches: 1. This CDR3 is built from 12 residues. Germline CDR1 reads GTSNPN; CDR2 reads SVGIG (reference sequence). Here the CDR3 DNA reads TGTGCCTGGGGGGACAGGTCCTACGAGCAGTACTTC. It encodes CAWGDRSYEQYF.

Of note for this clone: A far bigger clonotype differs at one base, so this is likely a read error. This rearrangement joins TRBV29-1 to TRBJ1-2; D is undetermined. The length of the CDR3 is 13 residues. Per germline, CDR1 SQVTM and CDR2 ANQGSEA. CDR3 amino acids: CIVEDSSVYGYTF. The CDR3 DNA reads TGCATCGTTGAAGATAGCTCCGTCTATGGCTACACCTTC.

Concerning this clone: With a far larger clone one base away, a read error is the likely cause. Other DNA variants within this sample encode the same CDR3. V gene TRBV6-5 combines with J gene TRBJ2-7; 8 bases align to TRBD2. Losses at the gene ends were 7 bases for V and 4 bases for J; bases not matched to a gene: 12. This CDR3 has 15 residues. Germline V gene lookup returns CDR1 MNHEY and CDR2 SVGAGI. In DNA form, the CDR3 reads TGTGCCAGCAATCCGGCGGGAGGACTGACATACGAGCAGTACTTC. It codes for CASNPAGGLTYEQYF.

As regards this clone: A far larger clone is one nucleotide away, so this likely arose from a read error. This chain uses TRBV7-6 with TRBJ2-5; unclear D gene. V gave up 5 bases and J gave up 8 bases, with 12 bases separating them. The CDR3 extends over 12 amino acids. The germline V gene encodes CDR1 SGHVS and CDR2 FNYEAQ. CDR3: CASSARLDTQYF. The CDR3 DNA follows: TGTGCCAGCAGCGCCCGGCTGGATACCCAGTACTTC.

This chain connects TRBV11-3 to TRBJ2-1, with D tentatively TRBD2 (5 bases). The CDR3 contains 16 residues. V lost 6 bases and J lost 1, with 16 bases in between. The germline gives CDR1 SGHNT, CDR2 YENEEA. CDR3 nucleotides: TGTGCCAGCAGTTACCCTCACGGAGGTTCCTACAATGAGCAGTTCTTC. Its translation is CASSYPHGGSYNEQFF.

This clone was seen only once. The chain employs TRBV9 and TRBJ2-1, with 9 bases lining up with TRBD2. Germline trimming cut 1 base from V and 2 bases from J; bases unmatched to any gene: 10. The CDR3 totals 18 residues. The germline V gene encodes CDR1 SGDLS and CDR2 YYNGEE. CDR3 sequence reads: CASSVLAGGVMTYNEQFF. In nucleotides, the CDR3 is TGTGCCAGCAGCGTACTGGCGGGAGGGGTGATGACCTACAATGAGCAGTTCTTC.